Described below is a single T cell receptor (beta chain) sequence and its context. Generated by immunoSEQ multiplex PCR, the TCRdb table keeps only in-frame clones and is missing some. The sample consists of 75,000 to 95,000 clones, approximately 93% of them appearing once. The CDR3 extends over 12 amino acids. V was clipped by 10 bases and J by 4 bases, with 13 bases between them. Looked up from germline, CDR1 is MDHEN and CDR2 is SYDVKM. The data were taken from a study of control samples from healthy donors and cancer patients. Sample: blood. J is TRBJ1-2 and V is TRBV28, with a weak D call TRBD1 (5 bases). The clonotype originates from a woman in her 30s in good health. CDR3 residues: CATGDGPYGYTF. The CDR3 coding sequence is TGTGCCACCGGGGACGGACCCTATGGCTACACCTTC.